These T cell receptor beta chains were read from a single sample in a study of blood T cell repertoires in COVID-19. TCRdb keeps only in-frame clones here, not all; method: immunoSEQ multiplex PCR. The sample carries hundreds of thousands of clones, around 91% recorded once. The sequenced sample consisted of PBMCs or T cells enriched from blood (not recorded which). Receptors originate from a woman between 18 and 29 years old with acute COVID-19. CDR3s include the opening cysteine and the closing phenylalanine or tryptophan. Fields, in order: CDR3 protein, CDR3 DNA, V gene, CDR3 length, clone size, J gene, D gene. The D gene is left open where the match is weak. Rows may omit the clone size; those that give it use once, few, many or a size class.

CAIRNPTQGQPGELFF,TGTGCCATCAGGAACCCCACCCAAGGACAACCCGGGGAGCTGTTTTTT,TRBV10-3,16,-,TRBJ2-2,-
CASSLGQPGAYEQYF,TGTGCCAGCAGCTTAGGCCAGCCCGGGGCCTACGAGCAGTACTTC,TRBV11-2,15,-,TRBJ2-7,-
CASSITLRGYEQYF,TGTGCCAGTAGTATAACGCTTAGGGGCTACGAGCAGTACTTC,TRBV19,14,-,TRBJ2-7,-
CASSYSPDKTRNEQFF,TGTGCCAGCAGTTACTCCCCCGACAAGACTAGAAATGAGCAGTTCTTC,TRBV6-2/TRBV6-3,16,-,TRBJ2-1,-
CASSLEALSYEQYF,TGTGCCAGCAGCTTAGAAGCGCTCTCCTACGAGCAGTACTTC,TRBV7-9,14,-,TRBJ2-7,-
CASSYAGQHLYGYTF,TGTGCCAGCAGTTACGCTGGACAGCACCTCTATGGCTACACCTTC,TRBV6-6,15,-,TRBJ1-2,-
CAWSLGGATEAFF,TGTGCCTGGAGCTTGGGGGGGGCAACTGAAGCTTTCTTT,TRBV30,13,-,TRBJ1-1,-
CASSLQGFYGYTF,TGTGCCAGCAGCCTACAGGGGTTCTATGGCTACACCTTC,TRBV28,13,once,TRBJ1-2,TRBD1
CASSLYQGNTGELFF,TGTGCCAGCAGCCTATACCAGGGAAACACCGGGGAGCTGTTTTTT,TRBV7-9,15,-,TRBJ2-2,-
CASSLRTSGYNEQFF,TGTGCCAGCAGTTTAAGGACTAGCGGGTACAATGAGCAGTTCTTC,TRBV28,15,-,TRBJ2-1,TRBD2
CASSLNRQGNTEAFF,TGTGCCAGCTCACTTAATCGACAGGGGAACACTGAAGCTTTCTTT,TRBV18,15,-,TRBJ1-1,TRBD1
CAAGLAGPLGGYNEQFF,TGTGCCGCTGGCCTAGCGGGGCCCTTAGGGGGGTACAATGAGCAGTTCTTC,TRBV5-8,17,-,TRBJ2-1,TRBD2
CASSLGQGFRGYTF,TGTGCCAGCAGCTTAGGACAGGGCTTTAGAGGCTACACCTTC,TRBV7-9,14,-,TRBJ1-2,TRBD1
CASSQDLGQGAYGYTF,TGTGCCAGCAGCCAAGACCTCGGACAGGGCGCCTATGGCTACACCTTC,TRBV3-1/TRBV3-2,16,-,TRBJ1-2,TRBD1
CASSPGSGETQYF,TGTGCCAGCAGCCCAGGGTCGGGAGAGACCCAGTACTTC,TRBV11-2,13,-,TRBJ2-5,-
CASSEGGVQPQHF,TGTGCCAGCAGTGAAGGGGGGGTTCAGCCCCAGCATTTT,TRBV2,13,few,TRBJ1-5,-
CAWRHGLAATYEQYF,TGTGCCTGGAGACACGGACTAGCGGCTACCTACGAGCAGTACTTC,TRBV30,15,-,TRBJ2-7,TRBD2
CASSQDLVRGEKLFF,TGCGCCAGCAGCCAAGACCTGGTTCGGGGTGAAAAACTGTTTTTT,TRBV4-1,15,-,TRBJ1-4,-
CASSLDGSRRTEAFF,TGCGCCAGCAGCTTGGACGGGAGTCGAAGAACTGAAGCTTTCTTT,TRBV5-1,15,-,TRBJ1-1,-
CASSVSSDNEQFF,TGCGCCAGCAGTGTTAGCTCTGACAATGAGCAGTTCTTC,TRBV10-1,13,-,TRBJ2-1,-
CASSQPGTGTYEQYF,TGCGCCAGCAGCCAACCCGGGACAGGAACCTACGAGCAGTACTTC,TRBV4-1,15,-,TRBJ2-7,TRBD1
CAWSVRFNEKLFF,TGTGCCTGGAGTGTGAGATTTAATGAAAAACTGTTTTTT,TRBV30,13,-,TRBJ1-4,-
CASSYSGTEIPYGYTF,TGTGCCAGCAGTTACTCCGGGACTGAGATACCCTATGGCTACACCTTC,TRBV6-5,16,-,TRBJ1-2,-
CASSRDRGFEKLFF,TGTGCCAGCAGTAGGGACAGGGGATTCGAAAAACTGTTTTTT,TRBV7-2,14,-,TRBJ1-4,TRBD1
CASSPFTGELFF,TGTGCCAGCTCGCCATTTACCGGGGAACTGTTTTTT,TRBV18,12,once,TRBJ1-4,-
CASSFSGLGLETQYF,TGTGCCAGCAGTTTTTCGGGACTAGGGTTAGAGACCCAGTACTTC,TRBV7-2,15,-,TRBJ2-5,TRBD2
CASSFRDTFSYNEQFF,TGTGCCAGCAGTTTCCGGGACACCTTCTCCTACAATGAGCAGTTCTTC,TRBV28,16,-,TRBJ2-1,-
CASSEFGTSGPRTYYNEQFF,TGCGCCAGCAGTGAGTTTGGGACTAGCGGGCCTCGTACATACTACAATGAGCAGTTCTTC,TRBV10-2,20,-,TRBJ2-1,TRBD2
CASSPKRGGTGELFF,TGTGCCAGCAGCCCCAAGCGGGGGGGGACCGGGGAGCTGTTTTTT,TRBV7-2,15,-,TRBJ2-2,TRBD2
CASSGQENSNQPQHF,TGTGCCAGTAGTGGACAGGAGAATAGCAATCAGCCCCAGCATTTT,TRBV19,15,-,TRBJ1-5,TRBD1
CASSGALDLRNEQYF,TGTGCCAGCTCGGGGGCTTTGGACCTCCGGAACGAGCAGTACTTC,TRBV18,15,-,TRBJ2-7,-
CASSILAGGGYNEQFF,TGTGCCAGCAGCATCCTAGCGGGAGGGGGGTACAATGAGCAGTTCTTC,TRBV5-4,16,-,TRBJ2-1,TRBD2
CASSESGGYNQPQHF,TGTGCCAGCAGTGAATCAGGGGGCTACAATCAGCCCCAGCATTTT,TRBV25-1,15,-,TRBJ1-5,TRBD1
CASSFPQFDEQYF,TGTGCCAGCAGCTTTCCACAATTCGACGAGCAGTACTTC,TRBV7-9,13,-,TRBJ2-7,-
CASTLTSGSVYNEQFF,TGTGCCAGCACCCTGACTAGCGGGAGTGTTTATAATGAGCAGTTCTTC,TRBV7-9,16,-,TRBJ2-1,TRBD2
CASSLGAGDQPQHF,TGTGCCAGCAGTTTAGGGGCAGGGGATCAGCCCCAGCATTTT,TRBV27,14,-,TRBJ1-5,-
CAWSLGDSRNQPQHF,TGTGCCTGGAGCTTAGGTGACAGTCGCAATCAGCCCCAGCATTTT,TRBV30,15,-,TRBJ1-5,-
CASSPPDISYEQYF,TGTGCCAGCAGTCCCCCGGACATCTCCTACGAGCAGTACTTC,TRBV6-2/TRBV6-3,14,-,TRBJ2-7,-
CASSPGGTGELFF,TGTGCCAGCAGCCCCGGGGGCACCGGGGAGCTGTTTTTT,TRBV9,13,-,TRBJ2-2,-
CASSSTGTNTEAFF,TGTGCCAGCAGTTCGACAGGGACGAACACTGAAGCTTTCTTT,TRBV27,14,-,TRBJ1-1,TRBD1
CASSQAYRDPYEQYF,TGTGCCAGCAGCCAAGCCTACAGGGACCCCTACGAGCAGTACTTC,TRBV4-2,15,-,TRBJ2-7,-
CASSLAGDLQETQYF,TGTGCCAGCAGTTTAGCGGGAGACCTCCAAGAGACCCAGTACTTC,TRBV6-5,15,-,TRBJ2-5,TRBD2
CASRPGTGSYEQYF,TGTGCCAGCAGACCCGGGACTGGGTCCTACGAGCAGTACTTC,TRBV28,14,-,TRBJ2-7,-